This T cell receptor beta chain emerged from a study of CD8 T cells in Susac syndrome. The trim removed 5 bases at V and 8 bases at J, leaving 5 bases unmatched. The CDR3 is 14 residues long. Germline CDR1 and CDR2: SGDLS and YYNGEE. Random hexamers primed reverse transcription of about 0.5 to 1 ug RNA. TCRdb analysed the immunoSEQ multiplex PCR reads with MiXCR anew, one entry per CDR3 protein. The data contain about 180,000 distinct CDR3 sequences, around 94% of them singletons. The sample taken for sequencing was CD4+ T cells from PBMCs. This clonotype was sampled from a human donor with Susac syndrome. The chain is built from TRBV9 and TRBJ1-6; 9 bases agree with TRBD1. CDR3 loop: CASRGQGNHSPLHF. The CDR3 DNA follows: TGTGCCAGCAGAGGACAGGGGAATCATTCACCCCTCCACTTT.